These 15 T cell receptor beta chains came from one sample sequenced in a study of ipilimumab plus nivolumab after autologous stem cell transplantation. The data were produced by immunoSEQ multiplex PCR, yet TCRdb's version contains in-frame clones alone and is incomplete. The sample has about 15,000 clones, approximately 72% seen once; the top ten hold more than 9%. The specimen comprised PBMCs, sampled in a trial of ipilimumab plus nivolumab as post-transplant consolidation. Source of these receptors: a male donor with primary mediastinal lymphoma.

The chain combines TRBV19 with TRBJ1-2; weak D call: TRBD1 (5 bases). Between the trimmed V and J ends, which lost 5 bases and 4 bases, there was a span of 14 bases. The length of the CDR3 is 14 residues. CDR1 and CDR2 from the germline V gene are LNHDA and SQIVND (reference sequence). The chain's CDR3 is CASSPREQGYGYTF. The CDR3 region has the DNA TGTGCCAGTAGTCCAAGGGAGCAGGGCTATGGCTACACCTTC.

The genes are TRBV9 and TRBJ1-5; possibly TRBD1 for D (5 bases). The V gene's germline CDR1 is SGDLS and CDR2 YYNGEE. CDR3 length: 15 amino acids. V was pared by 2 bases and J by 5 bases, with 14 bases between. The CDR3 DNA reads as TGTGCCAGCAGCGTCGGGGGGTTTGTGGATCAGCCCCAGCATTTT. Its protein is CASSVGGFVDQPQHF. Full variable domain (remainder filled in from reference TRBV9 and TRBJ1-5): DSGVTQTPKHLITATGQRVTLRCSPRSGDLSVYWYQQSLDQGLQFLIQYYNGEERAKGNILERFSAQQFPDLHSELNLSSLELGDSALYFCASSVGGFVDQPQHFGDGTRLSIL.

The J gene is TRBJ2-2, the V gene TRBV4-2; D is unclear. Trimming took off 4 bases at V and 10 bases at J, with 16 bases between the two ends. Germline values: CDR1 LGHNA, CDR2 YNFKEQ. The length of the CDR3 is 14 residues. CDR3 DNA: TGTGCCAGCAGCCGCCCTGGGGATGTCGAGGAGCTGTTTTTT. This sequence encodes CASSRPGDVEELFF.

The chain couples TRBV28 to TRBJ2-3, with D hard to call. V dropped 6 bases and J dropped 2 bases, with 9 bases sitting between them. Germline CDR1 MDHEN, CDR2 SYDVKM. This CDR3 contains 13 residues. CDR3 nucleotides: TGTGCCAGCAGACTCACCGCCACAGATACGCAGTATTTT. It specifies CASRLTATDTQYF.

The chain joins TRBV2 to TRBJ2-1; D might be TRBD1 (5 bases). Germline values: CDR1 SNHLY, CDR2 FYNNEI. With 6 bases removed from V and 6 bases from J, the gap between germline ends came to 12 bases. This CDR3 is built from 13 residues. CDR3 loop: CASRVDRVNEQFF. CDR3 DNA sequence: TGTGCCAGCAGAGTAGACAGAGTCAATGAGCAGTTCTTC.

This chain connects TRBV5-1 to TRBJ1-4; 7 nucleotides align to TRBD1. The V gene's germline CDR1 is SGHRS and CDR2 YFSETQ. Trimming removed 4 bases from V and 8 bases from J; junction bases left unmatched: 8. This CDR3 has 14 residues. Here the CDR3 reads CASSPFGQEEKLFF. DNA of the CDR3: TGCGCCAGCAGCCCATTCGGACAGGAAGAAAAACTGTTTTTT.

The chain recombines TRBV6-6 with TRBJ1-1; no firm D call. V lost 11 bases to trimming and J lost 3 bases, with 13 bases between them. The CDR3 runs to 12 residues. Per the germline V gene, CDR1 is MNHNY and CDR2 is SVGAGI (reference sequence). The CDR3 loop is CALTEGYTEAFF. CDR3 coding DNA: TGTGCCTTAACGGAGGGATACACTGAAGCTTTCTTT.

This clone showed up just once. The CDR3 DNA follows: TGTGCCAGCAGTTTGGACAGGGTTTCACCCCTCCACTTT. Its protein product is CASSLDRVSPLHF. The gene calls are TRBV27 and TRBJ1-6, with 8 bases aligning to TRBD1. V shed 3 bases, J shed 9 bases, and the junction held 1 base outside the gene matches. The CDR3 spans 13 residues. CDR1 and CDR2 from the germline V gene are MNHEY and SMNVEV (reference sequence).

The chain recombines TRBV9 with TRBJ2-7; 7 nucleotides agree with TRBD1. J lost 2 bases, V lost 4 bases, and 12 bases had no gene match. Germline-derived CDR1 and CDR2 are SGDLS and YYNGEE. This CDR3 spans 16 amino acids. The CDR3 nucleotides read TGTGCCAGCAGCCCCCTGCAAGGGACAGAAACCTACGAGCAGTACTTC. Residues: CASSPLQGTETYEQYF.

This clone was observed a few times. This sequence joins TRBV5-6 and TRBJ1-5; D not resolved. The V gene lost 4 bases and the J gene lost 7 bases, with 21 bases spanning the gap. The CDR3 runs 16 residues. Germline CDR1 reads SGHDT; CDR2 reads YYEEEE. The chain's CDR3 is CASSRILAGSEQPQHF. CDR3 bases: TGTGCCAGCAGCCGGATTTTGGCGGGCAGCGAACAGCCCCAGCATTTT.

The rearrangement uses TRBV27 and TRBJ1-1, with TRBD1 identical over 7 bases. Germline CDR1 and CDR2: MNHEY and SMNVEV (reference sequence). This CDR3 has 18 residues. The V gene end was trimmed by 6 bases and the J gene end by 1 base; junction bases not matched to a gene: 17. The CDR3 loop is CASSHDRVLQRANTEAFF. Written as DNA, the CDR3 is TGTGCCAGCAGCCATGACAGGGTGCTACAGAGGGCGAACACTGAAGCTTTCTTT.

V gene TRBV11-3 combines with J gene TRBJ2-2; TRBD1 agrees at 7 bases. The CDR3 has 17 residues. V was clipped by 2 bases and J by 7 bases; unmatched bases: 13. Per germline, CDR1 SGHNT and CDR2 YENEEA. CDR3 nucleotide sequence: TGTGCCAGCAGCTTAATCTCGGAAGGGGGCGCGGTCGGGGAGCTGTTTTTT. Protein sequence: CASSLISEGGAVGELFF.

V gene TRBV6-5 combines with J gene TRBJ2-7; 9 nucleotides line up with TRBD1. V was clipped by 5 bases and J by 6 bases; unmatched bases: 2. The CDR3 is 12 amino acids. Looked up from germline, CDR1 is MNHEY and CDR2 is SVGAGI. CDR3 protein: CASSPGQGEQYF. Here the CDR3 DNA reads TGTGCCAGCAGTCCGGGACAGGGCGAGCAGTACTTC.

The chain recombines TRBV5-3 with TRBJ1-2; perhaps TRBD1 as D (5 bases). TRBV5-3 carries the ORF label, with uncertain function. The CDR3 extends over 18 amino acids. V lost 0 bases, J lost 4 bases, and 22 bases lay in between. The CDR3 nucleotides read TGTGCCAGAAGCTTGGTTTTGGGGTGGTGGGGACGCCTCTATGGCTACACCTTC. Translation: CARSLVLGWWGRLYGYTF.

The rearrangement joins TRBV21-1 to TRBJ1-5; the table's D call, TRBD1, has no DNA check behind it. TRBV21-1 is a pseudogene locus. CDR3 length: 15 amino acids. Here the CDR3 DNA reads TGTGCCAGCGCCCCGGGACAGGGGAGCAATCAGCCCCAGCATTTT. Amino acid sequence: CASAPGQGSNQPQHF.